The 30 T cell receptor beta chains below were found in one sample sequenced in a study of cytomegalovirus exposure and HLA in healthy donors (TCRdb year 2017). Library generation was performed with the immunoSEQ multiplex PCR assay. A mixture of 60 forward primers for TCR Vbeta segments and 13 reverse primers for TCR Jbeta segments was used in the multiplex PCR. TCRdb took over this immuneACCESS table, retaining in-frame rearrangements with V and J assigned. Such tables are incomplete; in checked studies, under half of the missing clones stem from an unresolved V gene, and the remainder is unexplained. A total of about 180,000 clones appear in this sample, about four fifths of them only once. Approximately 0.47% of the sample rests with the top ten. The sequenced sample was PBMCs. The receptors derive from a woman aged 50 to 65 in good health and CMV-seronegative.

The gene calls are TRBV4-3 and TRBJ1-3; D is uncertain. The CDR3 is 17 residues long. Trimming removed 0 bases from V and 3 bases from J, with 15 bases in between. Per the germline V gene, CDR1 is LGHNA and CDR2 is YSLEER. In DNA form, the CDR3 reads TGCGCCAGCAGCCAAGATTGGTTGGAGGGAAGTGGAAACACCATATATTTT. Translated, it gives CASSQDWLEGSGNTIYF.

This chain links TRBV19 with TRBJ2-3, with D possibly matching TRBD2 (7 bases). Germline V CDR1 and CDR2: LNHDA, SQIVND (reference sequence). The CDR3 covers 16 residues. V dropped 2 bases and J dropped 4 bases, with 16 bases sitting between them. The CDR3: CASSIRGAGAADTQYF. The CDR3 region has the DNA TGTGCCAGTAGTATACGGGGGGCGGGAGCGGCAGATACGCAGTATTTT.

CDR3 sequence (DNA): TGTGCCAGCAGTGCAACTAGCGGGAGTATCGGCACAGATACGCAGTATTTT. Translation gives CASSATSGSIGTDTQYF. The chain carries TRBV25-1 and TRBJ2-3, with 11 bases that match TRBD2. Germline assignment: CDR1 MGHDK and CDR2 SYGVNS. Trimming removed 4 bases from V and 1 base from J; junction bases left unmatched: 7. The CDR3 runs to 17 residues.

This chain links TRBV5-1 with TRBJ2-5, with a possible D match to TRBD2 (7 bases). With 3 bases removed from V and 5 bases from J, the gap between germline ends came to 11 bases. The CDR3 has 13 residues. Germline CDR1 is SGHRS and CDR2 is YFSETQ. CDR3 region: CASSSGGRETQYF. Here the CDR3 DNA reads TGCGCCAGCAGCTCCGGGGGGCGGGAGACCCAGTACTTC.

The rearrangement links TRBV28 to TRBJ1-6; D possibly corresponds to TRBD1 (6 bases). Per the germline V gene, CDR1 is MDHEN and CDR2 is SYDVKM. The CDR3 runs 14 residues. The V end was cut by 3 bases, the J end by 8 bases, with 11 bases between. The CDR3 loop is CASSLTGQYSPLHF. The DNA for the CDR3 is TGTGCCAGCAGTTTGACAGGCCAATATTCACCCCTCCACTTT.

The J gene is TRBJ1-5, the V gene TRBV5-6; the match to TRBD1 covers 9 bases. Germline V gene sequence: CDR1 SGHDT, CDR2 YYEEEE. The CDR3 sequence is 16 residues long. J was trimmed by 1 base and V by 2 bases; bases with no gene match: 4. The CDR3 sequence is CASSLGTGMSNQPQHF. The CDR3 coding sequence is TGTGCCAGCAGCTTAGGGACAGGGATGAGCAATCAGCCCCAGCATTTT.

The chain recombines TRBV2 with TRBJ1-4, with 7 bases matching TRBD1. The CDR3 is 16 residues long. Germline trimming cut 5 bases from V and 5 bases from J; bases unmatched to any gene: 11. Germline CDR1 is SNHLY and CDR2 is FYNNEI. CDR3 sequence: CASSLGRDRGNEKLFF. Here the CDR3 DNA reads TGTGCCAGCAGTCTAGGAAGGGACAGAGGAAATGAAAAACTGTTTTTT.

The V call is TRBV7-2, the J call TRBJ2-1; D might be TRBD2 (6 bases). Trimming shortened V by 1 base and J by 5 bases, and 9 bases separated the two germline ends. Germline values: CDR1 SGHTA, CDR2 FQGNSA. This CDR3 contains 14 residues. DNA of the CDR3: TGTGCCAGCAGCTTAGAATGGGGGGACAATGAGCAGTTCTTC. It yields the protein CASSLEWGDNEQFF.

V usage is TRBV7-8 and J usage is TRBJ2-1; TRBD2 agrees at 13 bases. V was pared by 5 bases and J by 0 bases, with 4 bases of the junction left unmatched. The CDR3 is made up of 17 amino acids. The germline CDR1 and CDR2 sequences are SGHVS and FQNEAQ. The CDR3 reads CASSPRTSGGSYNEQFF. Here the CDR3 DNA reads TGTGCCAGCAGCCCGCGGACTAGCGGGGGCTCCTACAATGAGCAGTTCTTC. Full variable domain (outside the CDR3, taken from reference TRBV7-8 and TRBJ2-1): GAGVSQSPRYKVAKRGQDVALRCDPISGHVSLFWYQQALGQGPEFLTYFQNEAQLDKSGLPSDRFFAERPEGSVSTLKIQRTQQEDSAVYLCASSPRTSGGSYNEQFFGPGTRLTVL.

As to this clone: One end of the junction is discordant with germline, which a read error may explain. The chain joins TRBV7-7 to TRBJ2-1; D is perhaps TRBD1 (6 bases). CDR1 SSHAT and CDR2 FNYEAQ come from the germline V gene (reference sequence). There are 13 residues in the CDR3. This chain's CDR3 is CASSLDSYNEQFF. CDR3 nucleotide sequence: TGTGCTAGCAGCTTGGACAGCTACAATGAGCAGTTCTTC. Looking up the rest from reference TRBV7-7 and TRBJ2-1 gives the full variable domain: GAGVSQSPRYKVTKRGQDVTLRCDPISSHATLYWYQQALGQGPEFLTYFNYEAQPDKSGLPSDRFSAERPEGSISTLTIQRTEQRDSAMYRCASSLDSYNEQFFGPGTRLTVL.

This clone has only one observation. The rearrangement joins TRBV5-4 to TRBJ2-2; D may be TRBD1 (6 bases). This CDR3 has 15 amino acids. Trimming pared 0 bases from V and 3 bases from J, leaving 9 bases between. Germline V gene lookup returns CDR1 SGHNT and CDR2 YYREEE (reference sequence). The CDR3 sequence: CASSLAGVDTGELFF. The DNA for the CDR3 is TGTGCCAGCAGCTTGGCAGGGGTGGACACCGGGGAGCTGTTTTTT. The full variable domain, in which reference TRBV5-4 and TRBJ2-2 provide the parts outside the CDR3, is ETGVTQSPTHLIKTRGQQVTLRCSSQSGHNTVSWYQQALGQGPQFIFQYYREEENGRGNFPPRFSGLQFPNYSSELNVNALELDDSALYLCASSLAGVDTGELFFGEGSRLTVL.

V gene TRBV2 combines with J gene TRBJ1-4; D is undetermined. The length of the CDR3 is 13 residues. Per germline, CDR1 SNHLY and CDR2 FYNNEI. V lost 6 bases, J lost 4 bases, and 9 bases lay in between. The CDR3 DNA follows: TGTGCCAGCAGCCGGGATCATAATGAAAAACTGTTTTTT. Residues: CASSRDHNEKLFF.

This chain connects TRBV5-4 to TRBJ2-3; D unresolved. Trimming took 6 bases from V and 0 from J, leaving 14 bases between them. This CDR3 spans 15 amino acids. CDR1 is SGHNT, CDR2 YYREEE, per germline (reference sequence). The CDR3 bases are TGTGCCAGCACCGATTGGCTCCTTAGCACAGATACGCAGTATTTT. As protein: CASTDWLLSTDTQYF.

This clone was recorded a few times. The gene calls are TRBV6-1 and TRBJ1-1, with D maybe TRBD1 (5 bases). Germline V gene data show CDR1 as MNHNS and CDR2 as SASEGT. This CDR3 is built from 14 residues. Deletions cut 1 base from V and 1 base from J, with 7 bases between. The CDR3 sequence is CASSEVGANTEAFF. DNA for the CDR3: TGTGCCAGCAGTGAAGTAGGGGCGAACACTGAAGCTTTCTTT.

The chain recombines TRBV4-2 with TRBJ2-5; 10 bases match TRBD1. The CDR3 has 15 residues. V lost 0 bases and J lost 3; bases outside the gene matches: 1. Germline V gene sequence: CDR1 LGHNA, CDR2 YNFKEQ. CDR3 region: CASSQDGTGEETQYF. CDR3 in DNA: TGTGCCAGCAGCCAAGACGGGACAGGGGAAGAGACCCAGTACTTC.

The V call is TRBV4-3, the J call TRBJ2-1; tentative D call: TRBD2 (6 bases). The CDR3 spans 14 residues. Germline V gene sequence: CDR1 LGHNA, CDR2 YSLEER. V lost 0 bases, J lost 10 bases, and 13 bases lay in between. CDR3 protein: CASSQDSLADEQFF. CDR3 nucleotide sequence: TGCGCCAGCAGCCAAGATAGCTTAGCGGACGAGCAGTTCTTC.

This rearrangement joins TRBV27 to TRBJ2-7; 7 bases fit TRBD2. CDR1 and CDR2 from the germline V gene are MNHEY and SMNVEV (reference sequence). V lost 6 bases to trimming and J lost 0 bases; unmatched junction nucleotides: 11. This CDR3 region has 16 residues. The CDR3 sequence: CASRLGGGLSSYEQYF. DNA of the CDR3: TGTGCCAGCAGGTTAGGCGGGGGTCTGAGCTCCTACGAGCAGTACTTC.

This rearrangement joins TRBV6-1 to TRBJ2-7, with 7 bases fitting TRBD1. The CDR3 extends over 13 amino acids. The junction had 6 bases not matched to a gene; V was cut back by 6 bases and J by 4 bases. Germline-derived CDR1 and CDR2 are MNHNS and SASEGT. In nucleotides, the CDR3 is TGTGCCAGCAGAGGGGGACAGCTATACGAGCAGTACTTC. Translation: CASRGGQLYEQYF.

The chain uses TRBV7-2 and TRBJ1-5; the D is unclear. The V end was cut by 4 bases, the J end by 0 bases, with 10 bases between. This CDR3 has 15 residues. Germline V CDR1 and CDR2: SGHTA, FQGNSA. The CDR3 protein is CASSSHKNSNQPQHF. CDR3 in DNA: TGTGCCAGCAGCTCACATAAGAATAGCAATCAGCCCCAGCATTTT.

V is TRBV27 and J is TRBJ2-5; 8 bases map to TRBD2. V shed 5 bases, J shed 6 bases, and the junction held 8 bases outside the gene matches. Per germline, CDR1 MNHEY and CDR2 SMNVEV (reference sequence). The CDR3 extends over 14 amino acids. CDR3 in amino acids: CASSPLAGGQTQYF. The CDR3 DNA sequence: TGTGCCAGCAGTCCCCTTGCGGGGGGCCAGACCCAGTACTTC.

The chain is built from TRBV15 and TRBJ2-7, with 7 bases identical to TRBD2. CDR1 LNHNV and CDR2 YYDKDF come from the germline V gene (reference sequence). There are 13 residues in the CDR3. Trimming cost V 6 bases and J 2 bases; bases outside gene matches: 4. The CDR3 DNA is TGTGCCACCAGTCCCGGGAGGACCTACGAGCAGTACTTC. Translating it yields CATSPGRTYEQYF.

The CDR3 nucleotides read TGTGCCAGCAGCGTAGGAAGTAGCGGGAGGCAAGTCACAGATACGCAGTATTTT. Residues: CASSVGSSGRQVTDTQYF. The chain uses TRBV9 and TRBJ2-3, with TRBD2 matching 10 bases. Germline V gives CDR1 SGDLS, CDR2 YYNGEE. Trimming took 0 bases from V and 2 from J; bases not matched to a gene: 9. The CDR3 runs 18 residues.

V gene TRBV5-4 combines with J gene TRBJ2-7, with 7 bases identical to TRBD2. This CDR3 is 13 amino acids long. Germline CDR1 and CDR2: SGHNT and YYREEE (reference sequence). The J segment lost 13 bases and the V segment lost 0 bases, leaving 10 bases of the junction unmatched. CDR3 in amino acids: CASSLGLRGTTYF. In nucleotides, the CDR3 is TGTGCCAGCAGCTTGGGACTGCGGGGGACTACATACTTC. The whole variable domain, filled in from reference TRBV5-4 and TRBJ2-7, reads ETGVTQSPTHLIKTRGQQVTLRCSSQSGHNTVSWYQQALGQGPQFIFQYYREEENGRGNFPPRFSGLQFPNYSSELNVNALELDDSALYLCASSLGLRGTTYFGPGTRLTVT.

The CDR3 DNA is TGTGCCAGTAGTATGACTAGCGGGGGTACCTACGAGCAGTACTTC. It specifies CASSMTSGGTYEQYF. The chain uses TRBV19 and TRBJ2-7; 12 bases agree with TRBD2. Germline assignment: CDR1 LNHDA and CDR2 SQIVND (reference sequence). This CDR3 region has 15 residues. The V and J ends lost 3 bases and 2 bases, in that order; junction bases with no gene match: 2.

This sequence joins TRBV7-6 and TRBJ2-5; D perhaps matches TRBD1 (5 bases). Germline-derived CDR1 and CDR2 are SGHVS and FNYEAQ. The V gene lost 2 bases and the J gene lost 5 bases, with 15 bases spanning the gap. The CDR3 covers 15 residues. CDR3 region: CASSLLQIHRETQYF. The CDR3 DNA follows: TGTGCCAGCAGCTTACTACAGATCCACAGGGAGACCCAGTACTTC. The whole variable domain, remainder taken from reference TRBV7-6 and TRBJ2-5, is GAGVSQSPRYKVTKRGQDVALRCDPISGHVSLYWYRQALGQGPEFLTYFNYEAQQDKSGLPNDRFSAERPEGSISTLTIQRTEQRDSAMYRCASSLLQIHRETQYFGPGTRLLVL.

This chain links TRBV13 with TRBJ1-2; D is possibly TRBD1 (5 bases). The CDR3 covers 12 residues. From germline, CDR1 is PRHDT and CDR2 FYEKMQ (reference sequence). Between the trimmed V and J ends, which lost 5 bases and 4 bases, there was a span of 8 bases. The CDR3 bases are TGTGCCAGCAGCCCAAGGGGCTATGGCTACACCTTC. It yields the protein CASSPRGYGYTF.

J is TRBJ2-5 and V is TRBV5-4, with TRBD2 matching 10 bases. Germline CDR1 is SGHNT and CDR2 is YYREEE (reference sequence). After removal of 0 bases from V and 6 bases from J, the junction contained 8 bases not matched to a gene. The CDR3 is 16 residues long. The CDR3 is CASSLELAGGRKTQYF. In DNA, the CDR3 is TGTGCCAGCAGCTTGGAATTAGCGGGAGGACGAAAGACCCAGTACTTC.

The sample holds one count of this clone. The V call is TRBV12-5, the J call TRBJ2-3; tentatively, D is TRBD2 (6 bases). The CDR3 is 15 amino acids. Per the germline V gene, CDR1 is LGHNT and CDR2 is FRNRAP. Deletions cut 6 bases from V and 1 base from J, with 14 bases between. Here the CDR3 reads CASGRGDGGTDTQYF. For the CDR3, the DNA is TGTGCTAGTGGACGCGGGGACGGAGGCACAGATACGCAGTATTTT.

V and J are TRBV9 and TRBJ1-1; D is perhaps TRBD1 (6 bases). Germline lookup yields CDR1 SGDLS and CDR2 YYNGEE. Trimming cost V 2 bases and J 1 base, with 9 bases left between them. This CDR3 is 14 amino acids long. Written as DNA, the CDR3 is TGTGCCAGCAGCGTGGGACAACCGAACACTGAAGCTTTCTTT. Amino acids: CASSVGQPNTEAFF.

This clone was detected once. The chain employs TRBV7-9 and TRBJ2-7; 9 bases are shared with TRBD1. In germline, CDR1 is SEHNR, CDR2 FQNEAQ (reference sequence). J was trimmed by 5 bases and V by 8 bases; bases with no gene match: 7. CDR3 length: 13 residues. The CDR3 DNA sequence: TGTGCCAGCGGGACAGGGATATTCCACGAGCAGTACTTC. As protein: CASGTGIFHEQYF.